This is a list of T cell receptor beta chains from one sample in a study of T cells after yellow fever vaccination. MiXCR was run by TCRdb on the 5' RACE reads, yielding one entry per CDR3 protein. The profile covers some 350,000 distinct CDR3 sequences, with over 3.5% appearing a single time and 20% to 25% taken by the ten largest. Sequences were derived from PBMCs, sampled 5 days after the yellow fever booster vaccination. Every receptor here comes from a man between 18 and 29 years old who received the YFV17D yellow fever vaccine. Each CDR3 is given with its conserved first and last residue. Fields, in order: clone size, V gene, D gene, J gene, CDR3 protein, CDR3 DNA. D genes are given only for firm matches. Size is omitted from some rows. Given values are once, few, many or a class for expanded clones.

many	TRBV12-3/TRBV12-4	.	TRBJ1-5	CASSFMGGNQPQHF	TGTGCCAGCAGTTTTATGGGAGGTAATCAGCCCCAGCATTTT
.	TRBV27	.	TRBJ2-3	CASGWAAAPPDTQYF	TGTGCCAGCGGGTGGGCTGCCGCCCCCCCAGATACGCAGTATTTT
few	TRBV9	TRBD1	TRBJ1-2	CASSSKDREKGYTF	TGTGCCAGCAGCTCAAAGGACAGGGAGAAAGGCTACACCTTC
few	TRBV28	TRBD2	TRBJ2-1	CASSLELTGLAGGPYNEQFF	TGTGCCAGCAGTTTAGAGTTGACCGGACTAGCGGGGGGCCCCTACAATGAGCAGTTCTTC
few	TRBV5-6	.	TRBJ2-7	CASSLATRDYEQYF	TGTGCCAGCAGCTTAGCTACCAGGGACTACGAGCAGTACTTC
.	TRBV5-1	.	TRBJ1-2	CASSFPEGAPLYGYTF	TGCGCCAGCAGCTTCCCCGAAGGGGCTCCCCTATATGGCTACACCTTC
.	TRBV7-2	.	TRBJ2-3	CASSSDYIDTQYF	TGTGCCAGCAGTTCGGACTATATTGATACGCAGTATTTT
many	TRBV20-1	TRBD2	TRBJ2-1	CSARVDPVLAGGGFF	TGCAGTGCTAGAGTAGACCCGGTATTAGCGGGGGGAGGGTTCTTC
few	TRBV9	.	TRBJ2-3	CASSARQTDTQYF	TGTGCCAGCAGCGCAAGACAGACAGATACGCAGTATTTT
many	TRBV29-1	.	TRBJ1-2	CSVEQGSNYGYTF	TGCAGCGTTGAACAGGGTTCTAACTATGGCTACACCTTC
.	TRBV5-4	TRBD2	TRBJ2-3	CASSPGGRLADTQYF	TGTGCCAGCAGCCCCGGGGGGAGACTGGCAGATACGCAGTATTTT
many	TRBV21-1	.	TRBJ1-5	CASSPLFGQPQHF	TGTGCCAGCAGCCCCCTCTTCGGTCAGCCCCAGCATTTT
.	TRBV7-9	.	TRBJ2-5	CASSFGGIQETQYF	TGTGCCAGCAGCTTCGGAGGGATCCAAGAGACCCAGTACTTC
few	TRBV12-3/TRBV12-4	.	TRBJ1-4	CASSNAGFDEKLFF	TGTGCCAGTTCAAACGCAGGGTTTGATGAAAAACTGTTTTTT
few	TRBV7-2	TRBD2	TRBJ2-1	CAGSRAPPGGQFF	TGTGCCGGGTCCAGGGCTCCCCCGGGGGGGCAGTTCTTC
.	TRBV7-2	TRBD1	TRBJ2-5	CASSYDRGKQETQYF	TGTGCCAGCAGCTACGACAGGGGAAAGCAAGAGACCCAGTACTTC
many	TRBV4-3	.	TRBJ2-3	CASSQDGRGGAGDTQYF	TGCGCCAGCAGCCAAGATGGTCGCGGGGGCGCGGGAGATACGCAGTATTTT
few	TRBV11-2	TRBD1	TRBJ2-7	CASSWGQVYEQYF	TGTGCCAGCAGCTGGGGACAGGTCTACGAGCAGTACTTC
.	TRBV18	TRBD1	TRBJ1-5	CASSSDRGPGQPQHF	TGTGCCAGCTCATCAGACAGGGGGCCCGGCCAGCCCCAGCATTTT
few	TRBV14	.	TRBJ1-1	CASSPLGYTEAFF	TGTGCCAGCAGCCCACTCGGGTACACTGAAGCTTTCTTT
.	TRBV4-1	.	TRBJ1-5	CASSQDTQQGFHAQHF	TGCGCCAGCAGCCAAGATACCCAACAGGGCTTTCATGCCCAGCATTTT
.	TRBV7-2	.	TRBJ2-3	CASSLSRTSTDTQYF	TGTGCCAGCAGCTTATCGAGGACTAGCACAGATACGCAGTATTTT
.	TRBV5-1	.	TRBJ2-1	CASSSQRSSYNEQFF	TGCGCCAGCAGCTCTCAGCGGAGCTCCTACAATGAGCAGTTCTTC
.	TRBV27	.	TRBJ1-5	CASSLSVTYSNQPQHF	TGTGCCAGCAGTTTAAGTGTCACGTATAGCAATCAGCCCCAGCATTTT
many	TRBV5-1	TRBD1	TRBJ2-2	CASSPGQGATGELFF	TGCGCCAGCAGCCCGGGACAGGGGGCTACCGGGGAGCTGTTTTTT
many	TRBV5-1	TRBD1	TRBJ2-2	CASSFPGTGIFNTGELFF	TGCGCCAGCAGCTTCCCTGGGACAGGGATTTTTAACACCGGGGAGCTGTTTTTT
.	TRBV6-5	TRBD2	TRBJ2-5	CASRSPGLAGEETQYF	TGTGCCAGCAGATCCCCGGGACTAGCGGGGGAAGAGACCCAGTACTTC
few	TRBV6-2/TRBV6-3	.	TRBJ1-1	CASSLEAASEAFF	TGTGCCAGCAGTTTAGAGGCTGCCTCTGAAGCTTTCTTT
few	TRBV12-3/TRBV12-4	.	TRBJ1-2	CASSFIDGYTF	TGTGCCAGCAGTTTTATCGATGGCTACACCTTC
many	TRBV7-6	TRBD1	TRBJ2-2	CASSQGQVTGELFF	TGTGCCAGCAGCCAGGGACAGGTTACCGGGGAGCTGTTTTTT
.	TRBV20-1	.	TRBJ2-6	CSAPLNSGANVLTF	TGCAGTGCTCCTTTAAATTCTGGGGCCAACGTCCTGACTTTC
few	TRBV5-5	TRBD1	TRBJ1-5	CASSPGGGRPQHF	TGTGCCAGCAGCCCAGGGGGGGGGCGGCCCCAGCATTTT
many	TRBV20-1	.	TRBJ2-3	CSAPLEDSTDTQYF	TGCAGTGCTCCTCTGGAGGACAGCACAGATACGCAGTATTTT
.	TRBV5-1	.	TRBJ1-2	CASSSTRTDYGYTF	TGCGCCAGCAGTTCAACCCGGACCGACTATGGCTACACCTTC
many	TRBV3-1	.	TRBJ2-2	CASSHEGVNTGELFF	TGTGCCAGCAGCCACGAGGGTGTCAACACCGGGGAGCTGTTTTTT
few	TRBV20-1	TRBD1	TRBJ1-1	CSANPPTGGRTEAFF	TGCAGTGCTAACCCCCCGACAGGGGGCAGGACTGAAGCTTTCTTT
many	TRBV5-5	TRBD1	TRBJ2-6	CASTLTTGGQSVLTF	TGTGCCAGCACCCTGACCACAGGGGGGCAAAGCGTCCTGACTTTC
.	TRBV5-4	.	TRBJ2-1	CASSPRISRYTEQFF	TGTGCCAGCAGTCCGAGGATCTCCCGGTACACTGAGCAGTTCTTC
.	TRBV28	.	TRBJ1-2	CASSHEGGYTF	TGTGCCAGCAGCCATGAGGGTGGCTACACCTTC
.	TRBV30	.	TRBJ1-6	CAWSSDSPLHF	TGTGCCTGGAGTTCCGATTCACCCCTCCACTTT
many	TRBV6-1	.	TRBJ1-2	CASSEIYRSYGYTF	TGTGCCAGCAGTGAGATTTACAGGAGCTATGGCTACACCTTC
many	TRBV11-2	.	TRBJ1-2	CASSWGSDLHYGYTF	TGTGCCAGCAGCTGGGGGTCGGACCTCCACTATGGCTACACCTTC
few	TRBV7-9	.	TRBJ1-6	CASSLGGAAEETPLHF	TGTGCCAGCAGCTTAGGGGGAGCCGCTGAGGAAACACCCCTCCACTTT
few	TRBV7-2	TRBD1	TRBJ1-6	CASSQTGYNSPLHF	TGTGCCAGCAGCCAGACAGGGTATAATTCACCCCTCCACTTT
many	TRBV19	.	TRBJ1-2	CASKADGYTF	TGTGCCAGTAAGGCGGATGGCTACACCTTC
many	TRBV5-1	.	TRBJ2-1	CASRSGPYNEQFF	TGCGCCAGCAGATCAGGGCCGTACAATGAGCAGTTCTTC
.	TRBV6-5	.	TRBJ1-5	CASSYSGQWDQPQHF	TGTGCCAGCAGTTACTCGGGGCAATGGGATCAGCCCCAGCATTTT
many	TRBV10-3	.	TRBJ2-5	CAISVSRAGTGETQYF	TGTGCCATCAGTGTTTCTAGGGCAGGGACCGGGGAGACCCAGTACTTC
.	TRBV4-2	.	TRBJ2-3	CASRGKLRDTQYF	TGTGCCAGCCGGGGGAAACTAAGAGATACGCAGTATTTT
many	TRBV5-1	.	TRBJ1-1	CASSLAETATEAFF	TGCGCCAGCAGCTTGGCCGAAACAGCTACTGAAGCTTTCTTT
many	TRBV4-3	.	TRBJ1-1	CASSQDRQNTEAFF	TGCGCCAGCAGCCAAGATCGCCAGAACACTGAAGCTTTCTTT
many	TRBV7-9	.	TRBJ2-1	CASSSALRTGDYNEQFF	TGTGCCAGCAGCTCCGCCTTGCGGACGGGGGACTACAATGAGCAGTTCTTC
few	TRBV10-3	.	TRBJ2-7	CAISLGADEQYF	TGTGCCATCAGTTTGGGGGCCGACGAGCAGTACTTC
.	TRBV6-2/TRBV6-3	.	TRBJ2-7	CASSPRWGSYEQYF	TGTGCCAGCAGCCCCCGATGGGGATCCTACGAGCAGTACTTC
.	TRBV11-2	.	TRBJ2-1	CASRGMGSGHNEQFF	TGTGCCAGCAGGGGAATGGGCAGCGGCCACAATGAGCAGTTCTTC